These 31 T cell receptor beta chains originate from one sample sequenced in a study of shared clonotypes between healthy human individuals. This table comes from immunoSEQ multiplex PCR, and its TCRdb copy is limited to in-frame clones, with some not included. The sample holds about 770,000 clones, over 55% seen once. The sample comprised memory CD4+ T cells sorted from blood. Subset given: CD45RA-negative fraction. These receptor sequences come from a woman aged 30 to 39 in good health.

This clone was seen once. This chain links TRBV10-3 with TRBJ2-1; 10 bases match TRBD2. The CDR3 is 15 residues long. CDR1 is ENHRY and CDR2 is SYGVKD in the germline V gene. V lost 6 bases to trimming and J lost 3 bases; unmatched junction nucleotides: 5. The CDR3 reads CAIRAGTSDYNEQFF. The DNA of the CDR3 is TGTGCCATCAGGGCCGGGACTAGCGACTACAATGAGCAGTTCTTC.

This chain joins TRBV28 and TRBJ1-5, with D possibly being TRBD1 (5 bases). Per germline, CDR1 MDHEN and CDR2 SYDVKM. Trimming left V 6 bases short and J 0 bases short, with 21 bases between. The CDR3 has 18 amino acids. CDR3 DNA: TGTGCCAGCAGACCACGATTGACAGCTGCTTATAGCAATCAGCCCCAGCATTTT. Translating gives CASRPRLTAAYSNQPQHF.

The CDR3 sequence: CSVGGQGQHYGYTF. CDR3 DNA sequence: TGCAGCGTTGGGGGCCAGGGACAGCACTATGGCTACACCTTC. The chain carries TRBV29-1 and TRBJ1-2, with TRBD1 matching over 7 bases. This CDR3 contains 14 residues. The V and J ends lost 4 bases and 3 bases, in that order; junction bases with no gene match: 8. From germline, CDR1 is SQVTM and CDR2 ANQGSEA.

This clone has just one count. The chain links TRBV28 to TRBJ2-7, with 11 nucleotides matching TRBD1. V dropped 4 bases and J dropped 3; count of bases not matched to a gene: 14. The CDR3 has 18 amino acids. Germline values: CDR1 MDHEN, CDR2 SYDVKM. The CDR3 DNA follows: TGTGCCAGCAGTTCCCTCGGTCTCGGACAGGGGGCCGGCTACGAGCAGTACTTC. This codes for CASSSLGLGQGAGYEQYF.

This clone was seen many times. The V call is TRBV11-2, the J call TRBJ2-2; 8 positions agree with TRBD2. Germline-derived CDR1 and CDR2 are SGHAT and FQNNGV. With 0 bases clipped from V and 0 bases from J, the junction kept 0 bases outside the gene matches. The CDR3 spans 16 residues. CDR3 sequence: CASSLELAANTGELFF. In nucleotides, the CDR3 is TGTGCCAGCAGCTTAGAACTAGCGGCGAACACCGGGGAGCTGTTTTTT.

This chain connects TRBV10-3 to TRBJ2-7; possible D gene TRBD2, 5 bases. The V gene's germline CDR1 is ENHRY and CDR2 SYGVKD. Trimming took 3 bases from V and 0 from J, leaving 12 bases between them. The CDR3 is made up of 15 amino acids. The CDR3 sequence is CAISEGGSSSYEQYF. The CDR3 DNA follows: TGTGCCATCAGTGAAGGTGGGAGTAGCTCCTACGAGCAGTACTTC.

The chain carries TRBV25-1 and TRBJ1-1; D is perhaps TRBD1 (6 bases). This CDR3 has 12 amino acids. The germline V gene has CDR1 MGHDK and CDR2 SYGVNS. V was cut by 8 bases and J by 1 base, with 8 bases left in between. The CDR3 protein is CASRGQNTEAFF. CDR3 bases: TGTGCCAGCCGGGGACAGAACACTGAAGCTTTCTTT.

A few counts support this clone. The chain has TRBV27 and TRBJ2-3, with unresolved D. The CDR3 runs 13 residues. Germline V gene sequence: CDR1 MNHEY, CDR2 SMNVEV (reference sequence). The V end lost 6 bases, the J end lost 3 bases, and 10 bases lay between the germline ends. CDR3 protein: CASRPLITDTQYF. The CDR3 region has the DNA TGTGCCAGCAGACCCCTAATTACAGATACGCAGTATTTT.

The chain joins TRBV5-5 to TRBJ1-3; possible D gene TRBD1, 6 bases. Germline V gene data show CDR1 as SGHKS and CDR2 as YYEKEE (reference sequence). CDR3 length: 14 residues. V shed 5 bases and J shed 4 bases, with 13 bases lying between them. Here the CDR3 DNA reads TGTGCCAGCAGGCGAACGGGGGCCGGAAACACCATATATTTT. Translation: CASRRTGAGNTIYF.

The chain uses TRBV20-1 and TRBJ2-7; either TRBD1 or TRBD2 may supply D (5 bases each). V was clipped by 3 bases and J by 5 bases, with 8 bases between them. The CDR3 length is 11 residues. Germline assignment: CDR1 DFQATT and CDR2 SNEGSKA (reference sequence). This CDR3 is CSASVGDEQYF. CDR3 coding DNA: TGCAGTGCTAGTGTGGGGGACGAGCAGTACTTC.

This clone was seen repeatedly, ten times or more. The V and J genes are TRBV7-2 and TRBJ2-4, with D uncertain. V was pared by 4 bases and J by 6 bases, with 10 bases between. This CDR3 has 13 residues. From germline, CDR1 is SGHTA and CDR2 FQGNSA. The CDR3 is CASSSTAGNIQYF. As DNA, the CDR3 is TGTGCCAGCAGCTCAACTGCTGGAAACATTCAGTACTTC. The full variable domain, with the rest looked up from reference TRBV7-2 and TRBJ2-4, is GAGVSQSPSNKVTEKGKDVELRCDPISGHTALYWYRQSLGQGLEFLIYFQGNSAPDKSGLPSDRFSAERTGGSVSTLTIQRTQQEDSAVYLCASSSTAGNIQYFGAGTRLSVL.

The J gene is TRBJ1-5, the V gene TRBV28; D uncertain. Germline CDR1 MDHEN, CDR2 SYDVKM. The germline V and J ends were trimmed by 7 bases and 3 bases, with 7 bases remaining between them. The CDR3 runs 12 residues. CDR3 residues: CASTQTNQPQHF. The CDR3 nucleotides are TGTGCCAGCACCCAGACCAATCAGCCCCAGCATTTT.

The chain recombines TRBV5-4 with TRBJ2-5; possible D gene TRBD2, 6 bases. In germline, CDR1 is SGHNT, CDR2 YYREEE (reference sequence). Trimming removed 0 bases at V and 2 bases at J, with 8 bases between. The CDR3 covers 14 residues. The CDR3 DNA reads TGTGCCAGCAGCTTGGAGGCGGGACAAGAGACCCAGTACTTC. Protein product: CASSLEAGQETQYF.

The chain uses TRBV28 and TRBJ1-5; 7 bases are shared with TRBD1. Germline V gives CDR1 MDHEN, CDR2 SYDVKM. V dropped 4 bases and J dropped 6; count of bases not matched to a gene: 6. The CDR3 sequence is 14 residues long. Here the CDR3 reads CASSWGTVVQPQHF. Written as DNA, the CDR3 is TGTGCCAGCAGTTGGGGGACAGTTGTTCAGCCCCAGCATTTT.

The chain carries TRBV11-2 and TRBJ1-1; D is unclear. Trimming took 1 base from V and 11 from J, leaving 17 bases between them. The CDR3 length is 14 residues. The V gene's germline CDR1 is SGHAT and CDR2 FQNNGV. CDR3 bases: TGTGCCAGCAGCTTAGGCAACGTTGGCGGAGGGGCTTTCTTT. Encoded protein: CASSLGNVGGGAFF.

The J gene is TRBJ2-7, the V gene TRBV2; D is possibly TRBD1 or TRBD2 (5 bases each). Trimming took 5 bases from V and 4 from J, leaving 9 bases between them. This CDR3 comprises 12 residues. Germline V gene data show CDR1 as SNHLY and CDR2 as FYNNEI. This chain's CDR3 is CASSWDGYEQYF. The CDR3 DNA reads as TGTGCCAGCAGTTGGGACGGGTACGAGCAGTACTTC.

This clone was observed at least ten times. This chain uses TRBV11-2 with TRBJ1-2; no clear D. The CDR3 length is 12 residues. CDR1 SGHAT and CDR2 FQNNGV come from the germline V gene. V was shortened by 8 bases and J by 7 bases, with 14 bases between the two germline ends. The chain's CDR3 is CASALETGGYTF. For the CDR3, the DNA is TGTGCCAGCGCTCTCGAGACTGGTGGCTACACCTTC.

This clone appeared a single time. This sequence joins TRBV28 and TRBJ2-1; no clear D gene. Deletions cut 7 bases from V and 4 bases from J, with 14 bases between. The germline gives CDR1 MDHEN, CDR2 SYDVKM. This CDR3 spans 14 amino acids. CDR3 in amino acids: CASNSRSRYNEQFF. The CDR3 DNA is TGTGCCAGCAACTCGCGTTCCAGGTACAATGAGCAGTTCTTC.

This sequence joins TRBV7-3 and TRBJ2-2; D unclear. Trimming took 1 base from V and 6 from J, leaving 15 bases between them. Germline values: CDR1 SGHTA, CDR2 FQGTGA. There are 16 residues in the CDR3. The CDR3 is CASSLNGRTAAGELFF. The CDR3 region has the DNA TGTGCCAGCAGCTTAAATGGACGGACGGCGGCCGGGGAGCTGTTTTTT.

The chain employs TRBV4-1 and TRBJ2-3, with no clear D. The germline gives CDR1 MGHRA, CDR2 YSYEKL. V was clipped by 4 bases and J by 2 bases, with 13 bases between them. The CDR3 runs to 15 residues. CDR3 sequence reads: CASSPQIGHTDTQYF. Here the CDR3 DNA reads TGCGCCAGCAGCCCCCAAATAGGCCACACAGATACGCAGTATTTT.

This clone has only a few counts. It may be a read error: a sequence one base away is much more abundant. This sample also contains other DNA sequences that code for the same CDR3. The V gene is TRBV28, the J gene TRBJ1-5; D gene ambiguous. Germline V lookup: CDR1 MDHEN, CDR2 SYDVKM. The CDR3 spans 13 residues. V lost 6 bases and J 0 bases, leaving 6 bases between the germline ends. CDR3 amino acids: CASSLYSNQPQHF. DNA of the CDR3: TGTGCCAGCAGCCTATATAGCAATCAGCCCCAGCATTTT.

The chain couples TRBV28 to TRBJ2-5; D is undetermined. Trimming cost V 2 bases and J 2 bases, with 6 bases left between them. The CDR3 extends over 13 amino acids. The germline V gene has CDR1 MDHEN and CDR2 SYDVKM. This CDR3 reads CASSLALQETQYF. In DNA form, the CDR3 reads TGTGCCAGCAGTTTAGCACTGCAAGAGACCCAGTACTTC.

CDR3 loop: CASSLRTLTSGEQFF. As DNA, the CDR3 is TGCGCCAGCAGCTTGAGGACTTTGACTAGCGGTGAGCAGTTCTTC. The chain has TRBV5-1 and TRBJ2-1; 9 nucleotides align to TRBD2. This CDR3 has 15 residues. Germline V gene lookup returns CDR1 SGHRS and CDR2 YFSETQ. With V trimmed by 1 base and J by 9 bases, 8 bases remained unmatched.

The genes are TRBV7-9 and TRBJ1-3, with unresolved D. From germline, CDR1 is SEHNR and CDR2 FQNEAQ (reference sequence). The ends were cut back, 3 bases at V and 6 bases at J, with 9 bases in the middle. This CDR3 comprises 13 residues. DNA for the CDR3: TGTGCCAGCAGCTTGAGTCACCAAAACACCATATATTTT. Its protein is CASSLSHQNTIYF.

This chain joins TRBV4-1 and TRBJ2-3; perhaps D is TRBD1 or TRBD2 (5 bases each). This CDR3 region has 19 residues. Per germline, CDR1 MGHRA and CDR2 YSYEKL. Trimming stripped 3 bases from V and 3 bases from J, with 25 bases between. The CDR3 nucleotides read TGCGCCAGCAGCCACGGCAGGGTGTTGAGGGGTAAAAGAACAGATACGCAGTATTTT. Amino acid sequence: CASSHGRVLRGKRTDTQYF.

The chain is built from TRBV13 and TRBJ1-1, with D uncertain. This CDR3 is built from 14 residues. Germline V gives CDR1 PRHDT, CDR2 FYEKMQ (reference sequence). V dropped 5 bases and J dropped 0 bases, with 10 bases sitting between them. CDR3 bases: TGTGCCAGCAGCAAGACACCGATGAACACTGAAGCTTTCTTT. Protein sequence: CASSKTPMNTEAFF. Looking up the rest from reference TRBV13 and TRBJ1-1 gives the full variable domain: AAGVIQSPRHLIKEKRETATLKCYPIPRHDTVYWYQQGPGQDPQFLISFYEKMQSDKGSIPDRFSAQQFSDYHSELNMSSLELGDSALYFCASSKTPMNTEAFFGQGTRLTVV.

This clone was found once. The rearrangement joins TRBV11-2 to TRBJ2-1; 11 nucleotides agree with TRBD2. This CDR3 region has 13 residues. Looked up from germline, CDR1 is SGHAT and CDR2 is FQNNGV. The V segment lost 5 bases and the J segment 15 bases; nucleotides outside the gene matches: 9. DNA for the CDR3: TGTGCCAGCAGCCCGGGGACTAGCGGTTTTGGGTTCTTC. Translated: CASSPGTSGFGFF.

V and J are TRBV21-1 and TRBJ2-1; the table gives TRBD2 as D, unverified against the DNA. TRBV21-1 is annotated as a pseudogene. The CDR3 loop spans 16 amino acids. As DNA, the CDR3 is TGTGCCAGCAGCAAACAATTGGGGGAGGTTTACAATGAGCAGTTCTTC. Translated, it gives CASSKQLGEVYNEQFF.

V gene TRBV5-8 combines with J gene TRBJ2-3; 12 bases map to TRBD2. CDR3 length: 16 amino acids. CDR1 SGHTS and CDR2 YDEGEE come from the germline V gene. Germline trimming cut 0 bases from V and 6 bases from J; bases unmatched to any gene: 5. The CDR3 protein is CASSLGTSGKFDTQYF. In DNA form, the CDR3 reads TGTGCCAGCAGCTTGGGGACTAGCGGGAAGTTCGATACGCAGTATTTT.

This clone was observed a handful of times. The chain is built from TRBV7-2 and TRBJ2-2; TRBD2 agrees at 7 bases. Germline V lookup: CDR1 SGHTA, CDR2 FQGNSA. The CDR3 has 15 residues. With V trimmed by 6 bases and J by 2 bases, 6 bases remained unmatched. This CDR3 reads CASSASGPNTGELFF. The CDR3, as DNA: TGTGCCAGCAGTGCTAGCGGACCAAACACCGGGGAGCTGTTTTTT.

The rearrangement links TRBV30 to TRBJ1-5, with 8 bases fitting TRBD1. Germline-derived CDR1 and CDR2 are GTSNPN and SVGIG (reference sequence). The CDR3 is 15 residues long. V lost 5 bases, J lost 2 bases, and 8 bases stayed unmatched. The CDR3 DNA is TGTGCCTGGGTCCCACAGGGGGGGGGCAATCAGCCCCAGCATTTT. Its translation is CAWVPQGGGNQPQHF.